Sequencing of this T cell receptor beta chain was carried out in a study of blood T cell repertoires in COVID-19. About the research overall: Acute and convalescent COVID-19 specimens originated in the United States, Italy and Spain. In each case, the material was cDNA or gDNA derived from T cells, B-cell-depleted T cells, or PBMCs.

Original data processing: Nucleated cell counts were estimated from reference gene primer amplification. Some clones are missing from TCRdb's copy, which holds only in-frame ones; the method was immunoSEQ multiplex PCR. D and trimming come from the DNA, and the V and J calls and clone size come from that table. The table shows 45,000 or so clones, with 86% occurring only once. There are 13 residues in the CDR3. The germline CDR1 and CDR2 sequences are SGHVS and FQNEAQ. Trimming stripped 0 bases from V and 7 bases from J, with 7 bases between. J is TRBJ2-1 and V is TRBV7-8, with D hard to call. The specimen sequenced was peripheral blood. The receptor's source is a human donor in a cohort sampled during active COVID-19. CDR3 in DNA: TGTGCCAGCAGCTTAGCGTTACGGAATGAGCAGTTCTTC. Protein product: CASSLALRNEQFF.